A selection of T cell receptor beta chains follows, all from one sample in a study of T cells in Graves' hyperthyroidism and ophthalmopathy. TCRdb itself ran the multiplex PCR reads through MiXCR, one entry per CDR3 protein. The top ten hold 5.3% of the sample, which has about 420,000 distinct CDR3 sequences, approximately 13% seen once. The sequenced sample consisted of blood. The receptors here all came from a woman between 18 and 29 years old with Graves' hyperthyroidism. CDR3s include the opening cysteine and the closing phenylalanine or tryptophan. A D gene is named only where the DNA matches it firmly. Not every row has a clone size; where given, it reads once, few, many or a size class.

TRBJ2-2	TRBV6-1	.	TRBD2	TGTGCCAGCAGCCTGACTAGCGGGAGGGCCGGGGAGCTGTTTTTT	CASSLTSGRAGELFF
TRBJ2-3	TRBV20-1	many	.	TGCAGTGCCATCTCCGGACCACGGAGAACAGATACGCAGTATTTT	CSAISGPRRTDTQYF
TRBJ2-7	TRBV25-1	many	TRBD2	TGTGCCAGCAGTGATCTGACTAGCGGCGGCTACGAGCAGTACTTC	CASSDLTSGGYEQYF
TRBJ2-1	TRBV7-3	many	TRBD2	TGTGGCCTTCCGGCTAGCGGGATCTACAATGAGCAGTTCTTC	CGLPASGIYNEQFF
TRBJ2-1	TRBV3-1	many	.	TGTGCCAGCAGCCGACGCGGGACCCAGCAGTTCTTC	CASSRRGTQQFF
TRBJ1-1	TRBV20-1	many	.	TGCAGTGCTAGAGAGCCGCCCGCCACTGAAGCTTTCTTT	CSAREPPATEAFF
TRBJ2-7	TRBV5-4	.	TRBD2	TGTGCCAGCAGCGGCCGGACTAGCGGGAGACCCGAGCAGTACTTC	CASSGRTSGRPEQYF
TRBJ2-3	TRBV27	many	TRBD2	TGTGCCAGCACCCCTCCCCGGGACAACGGACTAGCGGGACCTTCAGATACGCAGTATTTT	CASTPPRDNGLAGPSDTQYF
TRBJ1-3	TRBV9	.	.	TGTGCCAGCAGCGGATTCGACACTCCTTTAGGGGACTCTGGAAACACCATATATTTT	CASSGFDTPLGDSGNTIYF
TRBJ2-2	TRBV19	few	TRBD2	TGTGCCAGTAGTATCGGACTAGGTGGCGGGGAGCTGTTTTTT	CASSIGLGGGELFF
TRBJ2-5	TRBV28	.	TRBD2	TGTGCCAGCCAACTAGCGGGAGGGCCAGAGACCCAGTACTTC	CASQLAGGPETQYF
TRBJ2-1	TRBV7-3	.	TRBD2	TGTGCCAGCAGCTCGACTAGCGGGAGATCTGTTGAGCAGTTCTTC	CASSSTSGRSVEQFF
TRBJ1-1	TRBV9	.	.	TGTGCCAGCAGCGTAGGGGGGGGTACCACTGAAGCTTTCTTT	CASSVGGGTTEAFF
TRBJ1-6	TRBV3-1	many	.	TGTGCCAGCAGCCAAGGACAAGTTCGACTAAATTCACCCCTCCACTTT	CASSQGQVRLNSPLHF
TRBJ1-2	TRBV28	few	.	TGTGCCAGCAGTTCTGACATTTATGGCTACACCTTC	CASSSDIYGYTF
TRBJ1-2	TRBV30	many	.	TGTGCCTGGACCTTAGGACAGTTCTATGGCTACACCTTC	CAWTLGQFYGYTF
TRBJ1-6	TRBV13	few	.	TGTGCCAGCAGCGTAGGTGGCTCTAATTCACCCCTCCACTTT	CASSVGGSNSPLHF
TRBJ2-4	TRBV3-1	many	.	TGTGCCAGCAGCCAGGGGGCCTCCAAAAACATTCAGTACTTC	CASSQGASKNIQYF
TRBJ2-1	TRBV10-1	.	TRBD2	TGCGCCAGCAGTGAGTCGAGTTCTAGCGGGAGTCGGAATGAGCAGTTCTTC	CASSESSSSGSRNEQFF
TRBJ2-7	TRBV20-1	many	TRBD1	TGCAGTGGGGGAGGGACAGGGGGTTACGAGCAGTACTTC	CSGGGTGGYEQYF
TRBJ1-5	TRBV6-2/TRBV6-3	few	.	TGTGCCAGCAGTGGGGAAGAATATCAGCCCCAGCATTTT	CASSGEEYQPQHF
TRBJ2-1	TRBV7-2	few	.	TGTGCCAGCAGCTTAGCGGAGCTTTTCTCCTACAATGAGCAGTTCTTC	CASSLAELFSYNEQFF
TRBJ1-2	TRBV20-1	few	.	TGCAGTGCCCCAGAGTCCTATGGCTACACCTTC	CSAPESYGYTF
TRBJ2-7	TRBV30	many	.	TGTGCCTCAGACAGATTTGGCTCCTACGAGCAGTACTTC	CASDRFGSYEQYF
TRBJ1-4	TRBV30	few	.	TGTGCCTGGGGCAGGGACGGCGTTGACGAAAAACTGTTTTTT	CAWGRDGVDEKLFF
TRBJ2-1	TRBV11-3	many	TRBD1	TGTGCCAGCAGCGAATGGGACAGGGATTACAATGAGCAGTTCTTC	CASSEWDRDYNEQFF
TRBJ1-5	TRBV27	many	TRBD1	TGTGCCAGCAGCCAGGACAGGGGGCGTCAGCCCCAGCATTTT	CASSQDRGRQPQHF
TRBJ1-1	TRBV5-5	many	TRBD1	TGTGCCAGCAGCTTTGACAGGGCAAACACTGAAGCTTTCTTT	CASSFDRANTEAFF